This passage covers 26 T cell receptor beta chains from one sample sequenced in a study of regulatory T cells in long-lasting Graves disease. Described time point: newly diagnosed GD, antithyroid drugs for less than 3 months. PBMC-derived RNA was used for the TCR library. In building TCR beta libraries, iRepertoire HTBI primers were used together with Arm-PCR of CDR3 regions. MiXCR, run by TCRdb on the multiplex PCR reads, gives a single entry per CDR3 protein. The sample includes under 250,000 distinct CDR3 sequences, 20% to 25% of them seen just once. The sequences come from peripheral blood mononuclear cells (PBMCs), collected at new diagnosis, from a patient treated with antithyroid drugs. The receptors were sampled from a female donor with Graves disease.

This clonotype was seen at least ten times. This chain links TRBV18 with TRBJ2-7; 8 bases map to TRBD1. J was trimmed by 10 bases and V by 6 bases; bases with no gene match: 14. Germline values: CDR1 KGHSH, CDR2 LQKENI. The CDR3 extends over 14 amino acids. CDR3 in DNA: TGTGCCAGCTCCCCCGGGACAGGCGGAAGGGATCAGTACTTC. It codes for CASSPGTGGRDQYF.

About this clonotype: One base away lies a much larger clone, so this may be a sequencing read error. This chain connects TRBV5-5 to TRBJ2-1; D unclear. The CDR3 extends over 14 amino acids. Per germline, CDR1 SGHKS and CDR2 YYEKEE (reference sequence). The DNA for the CDR3 is TGCGCCAGCAGCTTGACCGGGCTCCCAAATGAGCAGTTCTTC. Protein product: CASSLTGLPNEQFF. Full variable domain (outside the CDR3, taken from reference TRBV5-5 and TRBJ2-1): DAGVTQSPTHLIKTRGQQVTLRCSPISGHKSVSWYQQVLGQGPQFIFQYYEKEERGRGNFPDRFSARQFPNYSSELNVNALLLGDSALYLCASSLTGLPNEQFFGPGTRLTVL.

The sample holds many counts of this clonotype. The gene calls are TRBV11-2 and TRBJ1-6, with D perhaps matching TRBD1 (5 bases). Germline-derived CDR1 and CDR2 are SGHAT and FQNNGV. Trimming took 5 bases from V and 8 from J, leaving 10 bases between them. This CDR3 is 13 amino acids long. The CDR3 DNA reads TGTGCCAGCAGCGGACGGGGGGATTCACCCCTCCACTTT. Encoded protein: CASSGRGDSPLHF.

This clonotype was seen more than once but under ten times. This chain joins TRBV19 and TRBJ1-5; a weak D match, TRBD1 (6 bases). Trimming stripped 5 bases from V and 4 bases from J, with 12 bases between. The germline gives CDR1 LNHDA, CDR2 SQIVND (reference sequence). CDR3 size: 14 residues. The CDR3 DNA follows: TGTGCCAGTAGTCAGGACAGTACAAATCAGCCCCAGCATTTT. It encodes CASSQDSTNQPQHF.

This clonotype was seen at least ten times. V usage is TRBV20-1 and J usage is TRBJ2-7; TRBD1 agrees at 10 bases. The CDR3 runs 16 residues. V dropped 5 bases and J dropped 6; count of bases not matched to a gene: 16. Germline V CDR1 and CDR2: DFQATT, SNEGSKA (reference sequence). The CDR3 here is CSAPLNPGTGVLEQYF. The CDR3 DNA is TGCAGTGCTCCTCTGAACCCTGGGACAGGGGTCCTCGAGCAGTACTTC.

The genes are TRBV9 and TRBJ1-1; possibly TRBD1 for D (6 bases). Trimming took 4 bases from V and 6 from J, leaving 19 bases between them. This CDR3 is built from 15 residues. Germline V gene sequence: CDR1 SGDLS, CDR2 YYNGEE. The CDR3 loop reads CASSPQGGDTSEAFF. In DNA form, the CDR3 reads TGTGCCAGCAGCCCCCAAGGCGGGGACACCTCTGAAGCTTTCTTT.

DNA of the CDR3: TGTGCCAGCAGCTCGGGACTAGCGGGAGTTCTGCAGTACTTC. It codes for CASSSGLAGVLQYF. This chain links TRBV5-6 with TRBJ2-7; TRBD2 aligns across 14 bases. CDR1 is SGHDT, CDR2 YYEEEE, per germline. The CDR3 runs to 14 residues. The ends lost 3 bases at V and 9 bases at J; junction bases unmatched: 5.

This clonotype was recorded many times. The chain uses TRBV28 and TRBJ1-2, with TRBD1 identical over 7 bases. With V trimmed by 3 bases and J by 2 bases, 3 bases remained unmatched. CDR3 length equals 14 residues. Germline CDR1 reads MDHEN; CDR2 reads SYDVKM. CDR3 DNA: TGTGCCAGCAGTTTGGCCAGGGGGAACTATGGCTACACCTTC. Residues: CASSLARGNYGYTF.

Comments on this clonotype: It may be a read error: a sequence one base away is much more abundant. The chain's CDR3 is CASRKQGGVDQPQYF. DNA of the CDR3: TGTGCCAGCAGAAAACAGGGGGGCGTCGATCAGCCCCAGTATTTT. The gene calls are TRBV12-3 or TRBV12-4 and TRBJ1-5; TRBD1 matches 8 bases. The end of the DNA aligns better with TRBJ2-3, so the J call may be wrong. The CDR3 is 15 amino acids.

This clonotype was observed at least ten times. V usage is TRBV20-1 and J usage is TRBJ2-5; 7 bases align to TRBD2. The V gene end was trimmed by 1 base and the J gene end by 2 bases; junction bases not matched to a gene: 4. The CDR3 is made up of 14 amino acids. Germline V CDR1 and CDR2: DFQATT, SNEGSKA (reference sequence). The CDR3 is CSARAQRGQETQYF. In nucleotides, the CDR3 is TGCAGTGCTAGAGCCCAGCGGGGACAAGAGACCCAGTACTTC.

This clonotype was seen repeatedly, ten times or more. This sequence joins TRBV27 and TRBJ2-7; TRBD1 aligns across 7 bases. The germline CDR1 and CDR2 sequences are MNHEY and SMNVEV (reference sequence). The CDR3 covers 15 residues. The V segment lost 0 bases and the J segment 5 bases; nucleotides outside the gene matches: 7. The CDR3 DNA sequence: TGTGCCAGCAGTTTATCCCGGGACAGAGTCCACGAGCAGTACTTC. This translates into CASSLSRDRVHEQYF.

This clonotype turned up a few times. V usage is TRBV28 and J usage is TRBJ1-2; 8 bases are a match to TRBD1. V lost 6 bases and J lost 3; bases outside the gene matches: 3. The CDR3 totals 13 residues. Germline-derived CDR1 and CDR2 are MDHEN and SYDVKM. The CDR3 sequence: CASRGQGYYGYTF. CDR3 nucleotide sequence: TGTGCCAGCAGAGGACAGGGTTACTATGGCTACACCTTC.

As regards this clonotype: A far larger clone differs by one base, so this is likely a read error. The chain is built from TRBV3-1 and TRBJ2-1, with D perhaps matching TRBD1 (5 bases). The CDR3 loop spans 14 amino acids. In germline, CDR1 is LGHDT, CDR2 YNNKEL (reference sequence). CDR3 bases: TGTGCCAGCAGTCTAGACAGTACACAAGAGACCCCGTACTTC. Amino acids: CASSLDSTQETPYF.

There are many counts of this clonotype. J is TRBJ2-7 and V is TRBV4-1, with D unclear. In germline, CDR1 is MGHRA, CDR2 YSYEKL. The CDR3 consists of 15 residues. Trimming removed 5 bases at V and 2 bases at J, with 16 bases between. The DNA for the CDR3 is TGCGCCAGCAGCGCTGGAGTTAACGGAGCCTACGAGCAGTACTTC. Amino acid sequence: CASSAGVNGAYEQYF.

This clonotype was detected ten times or more. This sequence joins TRBV20-1 and TRBJ2-3; TRBD2 matches 7 bases. Germline loops: CDR1 DFQATT, CDR2 SNEGSKA (reference sequence). This CDR3 spans 14 amino acids. V lost 1 base, J lost 3 bases, and 4 bases stayed unmatched. The CDR3 nucleotides read TGCAGTGCTAGAGTCGGGGGGAGGACAGATACGCAGTATTTT. This codes for CSARVGGRTDTQYF.

This clonotype was detected many times. The genes are TRBV24-1 and TRBJ2-4; 9 nucleotides agree with TRBD1. Germline loops: CDR1 KGHDR, CDR2 SFDVKD. The CDR3 totals 15 residues. V shed 3 bases and J 3 bases; nucleotides not matched to a gene: 2. The CDR3 protein is CATSDTTGGKNIQYF. The CDR3 region has the DNA TGTGCCACCAGTGATACGACAGGGGGCAAAAACATTCAGTACTTC.

This clonotype was observed many times. This chain connects TRBV20-1 to TRBJ2-5; the D is unclear. The ends were cut back, 6 bases at V and 4 bases at J, with 15 bases in the middle. The germline V gene encodes CDR1 DFQATT and CDR2 SNEGSKA (reference sequence). The CDR3 covers 13 residues. In DNA form, the CDR3 reads TGCAGTGCCCGCTTACCCTCCGGAGAGACCCAGTACTTC. It yields the protein CSARLPSGETQYF.

This clonotype was seen once. The chain couples TRBV20-1 to TRBJ2-3, with a tentative D call TRBD1 (6 bases). Germline V gene data show CDR1 as DFQATT and CDR2 as SNEGSKA (reference sequence). The CDR3 consists of 14 residues. Trimming removed 3 bases from V and 3 bases from J, with 13 bases in between. The CDR3 DNA sequence: TGCAGTGCTAGTCCAGGGGTATGGACAGATACGCAGTATTTT. It is translated as CSASPGVWTDTQYF.

Note on this clonotype: A read error likely explains this, since a far larger clone differs by one base. The chain carries TRBV27 and TRBJ2-4; D gene unclear. The J call could be wrong; TRBJ2-5 is a better fit for the DNA end. This CDR3 is built from 12 residues. Germline V gene sequence: CDR1 MNHEY, CDR2 SMNVEV (reference sequence). CDR3 sequence (DNA): TGTGCCAGCAGACCGATCATGAGGACCCAGTACTTC. Protein sequence: CASRPIMRTQYF.

This clonotype was counted many times. V and J are TRBV27 and TRBJ1-1, with D maybe TRBD1 (5 bases). Trimming cost V 6 bases and J 0 bases, with 11 bases left between them. The germline V gene encodes CDR1 MNHEY and CDR2 SMNVEV (reference sequence). The CDR3 is 14 amino acids. The CDR3 DNA sequence: TGTGCCAGCAGACGGACAACAATGAACACTGAAGCTTTCTTT. Protein: CASRRTTMNTEAFF.

J is TRBJ1-2 and V is TRBV19, with 10 bases that match TRBD1. Germline CDR1 LNHDA, CDR2 SQIVND (reference sequence). The CDR3 consists of 13 residues. J gave up 7 bases and V 10 bases, and 9 bases lay outside the gene matches. CDR3 region: CATADRGLSGYTF. Here the CDR3 DNA reads TGTGCCACCGCTGACAGGGGGCTCTCTGGCTACACCTTC.

The chain is built from TRBV3-1 and TRBJ2-7; D is unresolved. The CDR3 is 14 amino acids. V dropped 1 base and J dropped 3 bases, with 10 bases sitting between them. The V gene's germline CDR1 is LGHDT and CDR2 YNNKEL (reference sequence). The CDR3 DNA sequence: TGTGCCAGCAGCCAAGGACTGGGCAGCTACGAGCAGTACTTC. This translates into CASSQGLGSYEQYF.

This clonotype appeared many times. CDR3 bases: TGTGCCAGCAGTTCCGGACTAGCGGAGTCCACAGATACGCAGTATTTT. Translation: CASSSGLAESTDTQYF. This rearrangement joins TRBV12-3 or TRBV12-4 to TRBJ2-3; 10 bases line up with TRBD2. V shed 4 bases, J shed 2 bases, and the junction held 6 bases outside the gene matches. This CDR3 is 16 amino acids long.

The chain joins TRBV9 to TRBJ1-6, with 7 bases aligning to TRBD1. From germline, CDR1 is SGDLS and CDR2 YYNGEE. J was trimmed by 6 bases and V by 0 bases; bases with no gene match: 0. The CDR3 is 14 residues long. CDR3 residues: CASSVEGANSPLHF. The CDR3 DNA sequence: TGTGCCAGCAGCGTAGAGGGGGCTAATTCACCCCTCCACTTT. The variable domain in full, with the rest retrieved from reference TRBV9 and TRBJ1-6, is DSGVTQTPKHLITATGQRVTLRCSPRSGDLSVYWYQQSLDQGLQFLIQYYNGEERAKGNILERFSAQQFPDLHSELNLSSLELGDSALYFCASSVEGANSPLHFGNGTRLTVT.

A remark on this clonotype: Possible read error: a much larger clone is one base away. The V call is TRBV6-1, the J call TRBJ2-3; 12 bases line up with TRBD2. CDR1 and CDR2 from the germline V gene are MNHNS and SASEGT. The V gene end was trimmed by 5 bases and the J gene end by 4 bases; junction bases not matched to a gene: 10. This CDR3 region has 17 residues. Here the CDR3 reads CASSRAPSGGGADTQYF. The CDR3 region has the DNA TGTGCCAGCAGTCGAGCCCCTAGCGGGGGGGGCGCAGATACGCAGTATTTT.

This clonotype occurred many times. This chain links TRBV12-3 or TRBV12-4 with TRBJ2-2; D is ambiguous. The ends were cut back, 6 bases at V and 3 bases at J, with 5 bases in the middle. CDR3 length: 12 residues. The CDR3 nucleotides are TGTGCCAGCAGCCTCTACACCGGGGAGCTGTTTTTT. Its translation: CASSLYTGELFF.